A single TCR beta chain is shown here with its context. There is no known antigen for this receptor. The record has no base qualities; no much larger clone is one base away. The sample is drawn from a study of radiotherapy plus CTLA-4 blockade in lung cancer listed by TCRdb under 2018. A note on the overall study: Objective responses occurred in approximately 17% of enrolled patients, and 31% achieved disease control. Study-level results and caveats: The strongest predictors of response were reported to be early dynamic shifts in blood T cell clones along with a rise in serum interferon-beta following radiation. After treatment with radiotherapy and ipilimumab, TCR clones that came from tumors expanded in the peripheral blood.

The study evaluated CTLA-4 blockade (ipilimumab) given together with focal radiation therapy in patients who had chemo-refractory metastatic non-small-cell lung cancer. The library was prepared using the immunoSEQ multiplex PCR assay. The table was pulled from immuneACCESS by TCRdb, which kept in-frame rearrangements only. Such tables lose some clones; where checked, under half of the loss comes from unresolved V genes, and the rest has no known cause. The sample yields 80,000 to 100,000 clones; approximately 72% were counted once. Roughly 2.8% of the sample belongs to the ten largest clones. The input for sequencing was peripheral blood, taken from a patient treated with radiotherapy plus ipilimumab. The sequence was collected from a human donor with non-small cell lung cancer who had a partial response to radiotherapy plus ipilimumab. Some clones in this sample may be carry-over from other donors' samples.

The DNA reads TGTGCCAGCAGCTCCCTCGTAACAGGGCCGAGTTCACCCCTCCACTTT. It specifies CASSSLVTGPSSPLHF. The V gene is TRBV7-9 and the J gene is TRBJ1-6; the D gene is possibly TRBD1, with 6 bases matching. The germline V gene (reference sequence) gives CDR1 as SEHNR and CDR2 as FQNEAQ. The junction carries 19 bases between V and J, which are trimmed by 4 bases and 9 bases respectively. From the cysteine up to the phenylalanine, the CDR3 has a length of 16 residues. The kept DNA is CDR3 alone, 48 bases in frame from the first base.